This TCR beta chain was sequenced during a study of early T cells in non-severe SARS-CoV-2 infection. Study summary: Unsorted whole-blood RNA was sequenced in bulk, leaving chains unpaired. Findings and caveats of the study: VDJdb-based matching was biased toward anti-spike CD8 responses and missed private and CD4 specificities.

Individual cDNA molecules were tagged with unique molecular identifiers, the study reported. TCRdb analysed the 5' RACE reads with MiXCR anew, one entry per CDR3 protein. The table has roughly 66,000 distinct CDR3 sequences, 9.1% seen once. CDR3 size: 14 residues. Germline V gene lookup returns CDR1 SGHAT and CDR2 FQNNGV. Deletions cut 1 base from V and 3 bases from J, with 9 bases between. This clonotype was found many times. The antigen is not known. The genes are TRBV11-2 and TRBJ1-1, with a weak D call TRBD1 (6 bases). Material for sequencing was whole blood. This clonotype was obtained from an adult who was a healthcare worker with PCR-confirmed SARS-CoV-2 infection or an uninfected control (not recorded which). CDR3 DNA: TGTGCCAGCAGCTTAGTAGGGGGATACACTGAAGCTTTCTTT. Its protein is CASSLVGGYTEAFF.